The 25 T cell receptor beta chains given below trace back to one sample, sequenced in a study of cytomegalovirus exposure and HLA in healthy donors. PCR employed 60 Vbeta and 13 Jbeta primers. Clones were sequenced by immunoSEQ multiplex PCR, and TCRdb holds only the in-frame ones, with some missing. This sample has 200,000 or so clones; roughly 79% occur once, and the top ten carry around 1.7%. Sequenced input: PBMCs. The receptors were sampled from a man aged 18 to 29 in good health and CMV-seronegative.

The chain carries TRBV27 and TRBJ2-1; the D is unclear. Trimming removed 3 bases at V and 5 bases at J, with 11 bases between. The length of the CDR3 is 14 residues. Germline CDR1 reads MNHEY; CDR2 reads SMNVEV (reference sequence). The CDR3 sequence is CASSFSRLNNEQFF. CDR3 bases: TGTGCCAGCAGTTTTAGCAGATTAAACAATGAGCAGTTCTTC.

The chain recombines TRBV2 with TRBJ2-1, with 9 bases that match TRBD2. With 6 bases clipped from V and 9 bases from J, the junction kept 15 bases outside the gene matches. The CDR3 extends over 16 amino acids. The germline V gene has CDR1 SNHLY and CDR2 FYNNEI. The CDR3 is CASRATGTSPPSEQFF. The CDR3 nucleotides read TGTGCCAGCAGAGCTACCGGGACTAGCCCCCCGTCTGAGCAGTTCTTC. The full variable domain, with the rest looked up from reference TRBV2 and TRBJ2-1, is EPEVTQTPSHQVTQMGQEVILRCVPISNHLYFYWYRQILGQKVEFLVSFYNNEISEKSEIFDDQFSVERPDGSNFTLKIRSTKLEDSAMYFCASRATGTSPPSEQFFGPGTRLTVL.

This chain connects TRBV5-1 to TRBJ2-3, with 7 bases fitting TRBD1. Germline lookup yields CDR1 SGHRS and CDR2 YFSETQ. The length of the CDR3 is 15 residues. Trimming took 3 bases from V and 2 from J; bases not matched to a gene: 6. The CDR3 sequence: CASSSRQGHTDTQYF. Here the CDR3 DNA reads TGCGCCAGCAGCTCGCGACAGGGACACACAGATACGCAGTATTTT.

The rearrangement uses TRBV9 and TRBJ1-2; weak D call: TRBD1 (5 bases). CDR3 size: 14 residues. V lost 0 bases and J 6 bases, leaving 12 bases between the germline ends. Germline CDR1 is SGDLS and CDR2 is YYNGEE. CDR3 nucleotides: TGTGCCAGCAGCGTAGGGGCGGGGGATGATGGCTACACCTTC. As protein: CASSVGAGDDGYTF.

The rearrangement links TRBV7-8 to TRBJ2-2, with 15 bases lining up with TRBD2. CDR3 length equals 19 residues. Germline values: CDR1 SGHVS, CDR2 FQNEAQ. V lost 1 base to trimming and J lost 5 bases; unmatched junction nucleotides: 8. CDR3 nucleotide sequence: TGTGCCAGCAGCTTAGTAGAGGGACTAGCGGGAGGACGGACCGGGGAGCTGTTTTTT. Its protein is CASSLVEGLAGGRTGELFF.

This clone was seen more than once but under ten times. The chain employs TRBV7-9 and TRBJ2-1; D may be TRBD2 (7 bases). Trimming took off 2 bases at V and 7 bases at J, with 18 bases between the two ends. Germline values: CDR1 SEHNR, CDR2 FQNEAQ (reference sequence). The CDR3 is made up of 16 amino acids. CDR3 protein: CASSLSGLRGANEQFF. The CDR3 DNA is TGTGCCAGCAGCTTATCGGGGCTTCGGGGGGCGAATGAGCAGTTCTTC.

This chain connects TRBV19 to TRBJ1-5; 10 nucleotides agree with TRBD1. Looked up from germline, CDR1 is LNHDA and CDR2 is SQIVND (reference sequence). V lost 1 base to trimming and J lost 6 bases; unmatched junction nucleotides: 6. CDR3 size: 16 residues. CDR3 loop: CASSIGGGTGAQPQHF. DNA of the CDR3: TGTGCCAGTAGTATAGGAGGAGGGACAGGGGCTCAGCCCCAGCATTTT.

This chain joins TRBV7-9 and TRBJ1-1; the match to TRBD1 covers 7 bases. Trimming took 5 bases from V and 6 from J; bases not matched to a gene: 6. Germline V gives CDR1 SEHNR, CDR2 FQNEAQ (reference sequence). CDR3 length: 13 residues. The CDR3 DNA reads TGTGCCAGCAGCATCACAGGGGTGGCTGAAGCTTTCTTT. Protein product: CASSITGVAEAFF.

CDR3: CASSYRQGSGKLFF. The CDR3 DNA reads as TGTGCCAGCAGCTATCGACAGGGGTCTGGAAAACTGTTTTTT. V and J are TRBV11-1 and TRBJ1-4, with 8 bases aligning to TRBD1. The V and J ends lost 4 bases and 10 bases, in that order; junction bases with no gene match: 8. This CDR3 has 14 amino acids. Germline V CDR1 and CDR2: SGHAT, FQDESV (reference sequence).

The chain uses TRBV30 and TRBJ2-1, with 8 bases lining up with TRBD2. V was pared by 3 bases and J by 8 bases, with 9 bases of the junction left unmatched. The CDR3 is 14 residues long. In germline, CDR1 is GTSNPN, CDR2 SVGIG (reference sequence). In DNA form, the CDR3 reads TGTGCCTGGAGGAGCAGCGGGAGTAATGATGAGCAGTTCTTC. It encodes CAWRSSGSNDEQFF. Based on the CDR3 plus reference TRBV30 and TRBJ2-1, the full variable domain is SQTIHQWPATLVQPVGSPLSLECTVEGTSNPNLYWYRQAAGRGLQLLFYSVGIGQISSEVPQNLSASRPQDRQFILSSKKLLLSDSGFYLCAWRSSGSNDEQFFGPGTRLTVL.

This clone is a singleton in its sample. The CDR3 nucleotides read TGTGCCAGCAGTTCCCCGGAGGGTAGCGGGAGGGGGGATTGGTTCTTC. Its translation: CASSSPEGSGRGDWFF. V gene TRBV28 combines with J gene TRBJ2-1; 11 bases align to TRBD2. Germline CDR1 MDHEN, CDR2 SYDVKM. V shed 4 bases and J 15 bases; nucleotides not matched to a gene: 17. The CDR3 length is 16 residues.

The chain recombines TRBV19 with TRBJ1-2; TRBD1 matches at 9 bases. Trimming removed 5 bases from V and 6 bases from J; junction bases left unmatched: 7. Germline V CDR1 and CDR2: LNHDA, SQIVND (reference sequence). The CDR3 has 14 residues. As DNA, the CDR3 is TGTGCCAGTAGTTGGGACAGGGAAGATGATGGCTACACCTTC. It specifies CASSWDREDDGYTF.

The chain couples TRBV5-6 to TRBJ1-4; D unclear. The V end was cut by 0 bases, the J end by 4 bases, with 4 bases between. The germline CDR1 and CDR2 sequences are SGHDT and YYEEEE. The CDR3 length is 13 residues. The CDR3 region has the DNA TGTGCCAGCAGCTTGGACGGTAATGAAAAACTGTTTTTT. Translated: CASSLDGNEKLFF.

The gene calls are TRBV6-1 and TRBJ1-1; no reliable D call. There are 15 residues in the CDR3. The germline V gene has CDR1 MNHNS and CDR2 SASEGT. Between the trimmed V and J ends, which lost 1 base and 4 bases, there was a span of 13 bases. Written as DNA, the CDR3 is TGTGCCAGCAGTGAAGAACGGGGTCTTGGCACTGAAGCTTTCTTT. Protein: CASSEERGLGTEAFF.

The DNA of the CDR3 is TGTGCCAGCAAACCTGCGGACTCCTACGAGCAGTACTTC. This encodes CASKPADSYEQYF. The V call is TRBV4-2, the J call TRBJ2-7; D ambiguous. The V end lost 7 bases, the J end lost 0 bases, and 10 bases lay between the germline ends. This CDR3 is built from 13 residues. Germline CDR1 is LGHNA and CDR2 is YNFKEQ.

The V gene is TRBV5-6, the J gene TRBJ2-7, with a possible D match to TRBD1 (6 bases). CDR3 size: 11 residues. The germline V gene encodes CDR1 SGHDT and CDR2 YYEEEE. V dropped 3 bases and J dropped 7 bases, with 8 bases sitting between them. CDR3 DNA sequence: TGTGCCAGCAGCTACCAGGGGGAGCAGTACTTC. It is translated as CASSYQGEQYF.

This clone was recorded a few times. The rearrangement joins TRBV27 to TRBJ2-5; 10 positions agree with TRBD1. The end of the DNA fits TRBJ2-7 better, so the J call may be wrong. The CDR3 is made up of 15 amino acids. The germline CDR1 and CDR2 sequences are MNHEY and SMNVEV (reference sequence). The CDR3 protein is CASSVSGQGGYEQYF. Here the CDR3 DNA reads TGTGCCAGCAGCGTCTCTGGACAGGGGGGATACGAGCAGTACTTC.

The rearrangement uses TRBV18 and TRBJ2-3, with a weak D call TRBD2 (5 bases). This CDR3 has 11 residues. Germline values: CDR1 KGHSH, CDR2 LQKENI. Trimming took 5 bases from V and 5 from J, leaving 5 bases between them. The CDR3 region has the DNA TGTGCCAGCTCAGAGGGAGATACGCAGTATTTT. This sequence encodes CASSEGDTQYF. Full variable domain (remainder filled in from reference TRBV18 and TRBJ2-3): NAGVMQNPRHLVRRRGQEARLRCSPMKGHSHVYWYRQLPEEGLKFMVYLQKENIIDESGMPKERFSAEFPKEGPSILRIQQVVRGDSAAYFCASSEGDTQYFGPGTRLTVL.

This chain joins TRBV19 and TRBJ1-5; D possibly corresponds to TRBD1 (5 bases). The CDR3 loop spans 16 amino acids. Germline V gene sequence: CDR1 LNHDA, CDR2 SQIVND (reference sequence). Trimming left V 1 base short and J 1 base short, with 11 bases between. This CDR3 reads CASSIGRGLSNQPQHF. The DNA for the CDR3 is TGTGCCAGTAGTATAGGGAGGGGATTAAGCAATCAGCCCCAGCATTTT.

V gene TRBV9 combines with J gene TRBJ2-2, with a tentative D call TRBD2 (5 bases). This CDR3 spans 11 amino acids. Germline lookup yields CDR1 SGDLS and CDR2 YYNGEE. Trimming cost V 7 bases and J 5 bases, with 6 bases left between them. CDR3 region: CASGETGELFF. The CDR3 region has the DNA TGTGCCAGCGGGGAGACCGGGGAGCTGTTTTTT. Full variable domain (remainder filled in from reference TRBV9 and TRBJ2-2): DSGVTQTPKHLITATGQRVTLRCSPRSGDLSVYWYQQSLDQGLQFLIQYYNGEERAKGNILERFSAQQFPDLHSELNLSSLELGDSALYFCASGETGELFFGEGSRLTVL.

The chain couples TRBV6-6 to TRBJ1-2, with no clear D. The CDR3 is made up of 13 amino acids. Per the germline V gene, CDR1 is MNHNY and CDR2 is SVGAGI (reference sequence). V was shortened by 0 bases and J by 3 bases, with 5 bases between the two germline ends. The CDR3 bases are TGTGCCAGCAGTTACTCGCCAGACTATGGCTACACCTTC. Translation: CASSYSPDYGYTF.

This clone has only one observation. One junction end disagrees with the germline gene, perhaps due to a read error. CDR3 DNA sequence: TGTTCCAGCAGTCTTAGCGGGATCGGGGCTTCCAATGAGCAGTTCTTC. Encoded protein: CSSSLSGIGASNEQFF. V and J are TRBV7-9 and TRBJ2-1, with 8 bases that match TRBD2. The length of the CDR3 is 16 residues. The germline V gene encodes CDR1 SEHNR and CDR2 FQNEAQ (reference sequence).

This clone has only one observation. The chain combines TRBV11-3 with TRBJ2-7; weak D call: TRBD2 (5 bases). V was shortened by 2 bases and J by 5 bases, with 13 bases between the two germline ends. Germline loops: CDR1 SGHNT, CDR2 YENEEA. The CDR3 length is 14 residues. The CDR3, as DNA: TGTGCCAGCAGCTTAAAGGACTCTACCAACGAGCAGTACTTC. Protein product: CASSLKDSTNEQYF.

This chain connects TRBV4-2 to TRBJ1-1; 8 nucleotides match TRBD1. CDR1 and CDR2 (germline): LGHNA, YNFKEQ. The CDR3 consists of 13 residues. Unmatched junction bases numbered 5, after V lost 0 bases and J lost 11 bases. The CDR3 loop reads CASSQDSGQEAFF. The CDR3 DNA reads TGTGCCAGCAGCCAAGATTCGGGACAGGAGGCTTTCTTT.

The rearrangement links TRBV4-2 to TRBJ1-3; D remains ambiguous. Germline V lookup: CDR1 LGHNA, CDR2 YNFKEQ. The CDR3 has 14 amino acids. Trimming took 5 bases from V and 0 from J, leaving 8 bases between them. CDR3 residues: CASSGSDSGNTIYF. The CDR3 DNA follows: TGTGCCAGCAGCGGGAGTGACTCTGGAAACACCATATATTTT.